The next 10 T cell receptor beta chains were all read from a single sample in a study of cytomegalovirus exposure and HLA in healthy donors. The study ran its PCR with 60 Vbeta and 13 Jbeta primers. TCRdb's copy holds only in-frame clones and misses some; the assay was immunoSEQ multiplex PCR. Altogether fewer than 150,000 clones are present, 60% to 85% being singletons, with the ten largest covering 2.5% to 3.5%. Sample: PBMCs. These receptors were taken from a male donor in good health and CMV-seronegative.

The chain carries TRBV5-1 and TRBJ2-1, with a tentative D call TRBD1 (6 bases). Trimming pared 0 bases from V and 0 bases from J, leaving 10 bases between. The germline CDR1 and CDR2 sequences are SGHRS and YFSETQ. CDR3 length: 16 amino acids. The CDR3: CASSLGGLSSYNEQFF. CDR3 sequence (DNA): TGCGCCAGCAGCTTGGGGGGGCTGAGCTCCTACAATGAGCAGTTCTTC.

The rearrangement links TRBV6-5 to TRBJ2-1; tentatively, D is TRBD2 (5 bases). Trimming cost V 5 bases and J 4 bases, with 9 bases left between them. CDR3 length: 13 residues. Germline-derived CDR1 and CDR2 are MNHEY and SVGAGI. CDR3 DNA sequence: TGTGCCAGCAGTCGAGGGCCATACAATGAGCAGTTCTTC. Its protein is CASSRGPYNEQFF.

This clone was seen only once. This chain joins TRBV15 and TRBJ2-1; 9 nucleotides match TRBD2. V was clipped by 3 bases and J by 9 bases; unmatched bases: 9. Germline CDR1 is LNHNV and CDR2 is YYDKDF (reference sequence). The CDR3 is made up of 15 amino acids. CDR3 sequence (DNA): TGTGCCACCAGCAGGGCTAGCGGGAAAAGTAGTGAGCAGTTCTTC. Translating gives CATSRASGKSSEQFF.

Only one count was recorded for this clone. CDR3 sequence: CATSRGPGQGTTGELFF. DNA of the CDR3: TGTGCCACCAGCAGGGGACCGGGACAGGGGACCACCGGGGAGCTGTTTTTT. This chain connects TRBV15 to TRBJ2-2; 10 nucleotides line up with TRBD1. This CDR3 has 17 residues. Trimming cost V 3 bases and J 4 bases; bases outside gene matches: 8. Germline values: CDR1 LNHNV, CDR2 YYDKDF (reference sequence).

The chain's CDR3 is CASSQVEAAGNTIYF. The CDR3, as DNA: TGTGCCAGCAGCCAAGTTGAGGCTGCTGGAAACACCATATATTTT. V and J are TRBV4-2 and TRBJ1-3; D is undetermined. Germline values: CDR1 LGHNA, CDR2 YNFKEQ. The CDR3 length is 15 residues. Trimming removed 1 base at V and 2 bases at J, with 9 bases between.

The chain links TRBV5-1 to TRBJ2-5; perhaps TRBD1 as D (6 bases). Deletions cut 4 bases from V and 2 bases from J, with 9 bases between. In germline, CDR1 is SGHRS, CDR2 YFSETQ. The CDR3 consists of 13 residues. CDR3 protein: CASSHDRQETQYF. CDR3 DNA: TGCGCCAGCAGCCATGACAGGCAAGAGACCCAGTACTTC.

This chain's CDR3 is CASSITVNEKLFF. The CDR3 bases are TGTGCCAGTAGTATTACGGTAAATGAAAAACTGTTTTTT. V gene TRBV19 combines with J gene TRBJ1-4; D gene ambiguous. V gave up 3 bases and J gave up 5 bases, with 7 bases separating them. Germline lookup yields CDR1 LNHDA and CDR2 SQIVND (reference sequence). This CDR3 spans 13 amino acids.

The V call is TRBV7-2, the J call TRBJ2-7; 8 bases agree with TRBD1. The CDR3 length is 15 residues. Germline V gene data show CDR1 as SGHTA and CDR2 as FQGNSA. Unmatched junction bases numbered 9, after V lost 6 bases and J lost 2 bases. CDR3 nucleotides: TGTGCCAGCAGTCATAGACAGGGGCCTGCCTACGAGCAGTACTTC. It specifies CASSHRQGPAYEQYF.

The CDR3, as DNA: TGTGCCAGCAGCGGAGGACTAGCGGGAGACGAGCAGTACTTC. Its translation: CASSGGLAGDEQYF. This rearrangement joins TRBV7-9 to TRBJ2-7; TRBD2 matches at 13 bases. This CDR3 spans 14 amino acids. Germline-derived CDR1 and CDR2 are SEHNR and FQNEAQ (reference sequence). V gave up 5 bases and J gave up 5 bases; unmatched junction bases: 3.

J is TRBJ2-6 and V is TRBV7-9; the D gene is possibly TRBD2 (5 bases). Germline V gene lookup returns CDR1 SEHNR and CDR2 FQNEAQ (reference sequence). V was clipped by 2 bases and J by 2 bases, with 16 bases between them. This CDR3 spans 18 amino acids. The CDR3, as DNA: TGTGCCAGCAGCTTAAGGATCAAGAGGGTACCTGGGGCCAACGTCCTGACTTTC. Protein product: CASSLRIKRVPGANVLTF.